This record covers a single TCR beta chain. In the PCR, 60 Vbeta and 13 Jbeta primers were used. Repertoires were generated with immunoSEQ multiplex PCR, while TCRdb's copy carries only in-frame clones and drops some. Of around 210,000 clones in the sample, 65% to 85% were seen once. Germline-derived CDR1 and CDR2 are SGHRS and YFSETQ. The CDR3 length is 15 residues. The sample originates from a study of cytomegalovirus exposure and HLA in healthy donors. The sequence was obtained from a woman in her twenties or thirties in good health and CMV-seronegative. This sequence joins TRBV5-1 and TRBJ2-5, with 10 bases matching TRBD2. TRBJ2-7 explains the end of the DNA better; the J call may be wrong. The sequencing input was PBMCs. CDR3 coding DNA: TGCGCCAGCTCCCCTCTAGCGGGAGCCGACTACGAGCAGTACTTC. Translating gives CASSPLAGADYEQYF.